The 17 T cell receptor beta chains below were found in one sample sequenced in a study of T-cell reconstitution after alpha-beta-depleted transplantation in children (dated by TCRdb to 2016 to 2018). Libraries were built with PCR. These reads were obtained on an Illumina HiSeq 2500. Molecular barcoding was employed in the preparation of TCR libraries, with unique molecular identifiers being used to normalize TCRbeta repertoire quantification. In TCRdb, the public reads were trimmed at Q25 with fastp and aligned with MiXCR, with productive beta chains retained. Every CDR3 protein is listed once, alongside the most common genes and DNA of its rows. This sample lists more than 550,000 distinct CDR3 sequences; about 10% were detected once. Approximately 4.1% of the sample goes to the ten largest clones. This material consisted of PBMCs from the stem cell graft donor, taken from the stem cell graft. Source of these receptors: a human donor who donated a stem cell graft to a child with acute myeloid leukemia.

This clonotype has a count of ten or more. The V and J genes are TRBV6-1 and TRBJ2-6; D unresolved. V lost 4 bases, J lost 2 bases, and 3 bases lay in between. This CDR3 region has 13 residues. Germline lookup yields CDR1 MNHNS and CDR2 SASEGT. The CDR3 loop reads CASSGPGANVLTF. As DNA, the CDR3 is TGTGCCAGCAGTGGACCTGGGGCCAACGTCCTGACTTTC.

This clonotype was counted between two and nine times. The chain combines TRBV12-3 or TRBV12-4 with TRBJ1-1, with 10 bases matching TRBD1. The CDR3 contains 15 residues. Trimming cost V 3 bases and J 5 bases; bases outside gene matches: 6. The DNA of the CDR3 is TGTGCCAGCAGTTTCCCTAGACAGGGGGCAACTGAAGCTTTCTTT. Translation: CASSFPRQGATEAFF.

The chain joins TRBV29-1 to TRBJ2-1; D not resolved. The germline V and J ends were trimmed by 7 bases and 2 bases, with 12 bases remaining between them. The CDR3 sequence is 13 residues long. Germline-derived CDR1 and CDR2 are SQVTM and ANQGSEA. Here the CDR3 DNA reads TGCAGCGAAAGAAAACTAACCTACAATGAGCAGTTCTTC. It translates to CSERKLTYNEQFF.

The chain couples TRBV7-2 to TRBJ2-1, with 9 bases matching TRBD2. V shed 3 bases, J shed 4 bases, and the junction held 4 bases outside the gene matches. Looked up from germline, CDR1 is SGHTA and CDR2 is FQGNSA. The CDR3 has 15 amino acids. This chain's CDR3 is CASSFATSGYNEQFF. CDR3 nucleotides: TGTGCCAGCAGCTTCGCCACTAGCGGGTACAATGAGCAGTTCTTC.

This clonotype was recorded many times. The rearrangement uses TRBV6-1 and TRBJ2-7; 9 bases align to TRBD2. This CDR3 is 13 amino acids long. Germline CDR1 is MNHNS and CDR2 is SASEGT. J gave up 6 bases and V 5 bases, and 5 bases lay outside the gene matches. The CDR3 coding sequence is TGTGCCAGCAGTCGGGGACTAGCCGGCGAGCAGTACTTC. Translation gives CASSRGLAGEQYF.

V and J are TRBV7-2 and TRBJ2-3; possible D gene TRBD1, 6 bases. This CDR3 has 17 residues. In germline, CDR1 is SGHTA, CDR2 FQGNSA. Between the trimmed V and J ends, which lost 4 bases and 1 base, there was a span of 18 bases. CDR3 in DNA: TGTGCCAGCAGCTACTTCAGGGGTTCTTATGGCACAGATACGCAGTATTTT. Its protein is CASSYFRGSYGTDTQYF.

The CDR3 coding sequence is TGCAGTGCTCAGACAGGGGTAGAGACCCAGTACTTC. Encoded protein: CSAQTGVETQYF. The rearrangement uses TRBV20-1 and TRBJ2-5, with 8 bases identical to TRBD1. This CDR3 has 12 amino acids. V was pared by 5 bases and J by 4 bases, with 3 bases of the junction left unmatched. The germline V gene encodes CDR1 DFQATT and CDR2 SNEGSKA (reference sequence).

V and J are TRBV18 and TRBJ2-5; TRBD2 matches 10 bases. This CDR3 region has 14 residues. V trimming: 8 bases; J trimming: 1 base; junction bases outside the gene matches: 4. In germline, CDR1 is KGHSH, CDR2 LQKENI. CDR3 sequence: CASAAGGIQETQYF. The CDR3 DNA is TGTGCCAGCGCAGCGGGAGGGATCCAAGAGACCCAGTACTTC.

The CDR3, as DNA: TGTGCCAGCAGTTTATCGGGACTAGCGGGACAAGAGACCCAGTACTTC. It is translated as CASSLSGLAGQETQYF. The rearrangement links TRBV28 to TRBJ2-5; the match to TRBD2 covers 13 bases. Germline CDR1 is MDHEN and CDR2 is SYDVKM. V was clipped by 1 base and J by 2 bases; unmatched bases: 1. CDR3 length: 16 residues.

This clonotype was counted at least ten times. This chain joins TRBV12-3 or TRBV12-4 and TRBJ2-4; the D is unclear. The CDR3 length is 11 residues. V lost 5 bases and J 5 bases, leaving 4 bases between the germline ends. The CDR3 DNA reads TGTGCCAGCAGTCTACAAAACATTCAGTACTTC. The encoded protein is CASSLQNIQYF.

The rearrangement joins TRBV15 to TRBJ2-7, with 15 positions matching TRBD2. The V and J ends lost 1 base and 2 bases, in that order; junction bases with no gene match: 9. CDR3 size: 19 residues. Germline V CDR1 and CDR2: LNHNV, YYDKDF (reference sequence). This CDR3 is CATSRVPGLAGGTTYEQYF. As DNA, the CDR3 is TGTGCCACCAGCAGAGTCCCGGGACTAGCGGGAGGAACTACCTACGAGCAGTACTTC.

The chain links TRBV20-1 to TRBJ2-1; perhaps TRBD2 as D (6 bases). CDR1 DFQATT and CDR2 SNEGSKA come from the germline V gene (reference sequence). This CDR3 has 14 amino acids. The V end was cut by 2 bases, the J end by 7 bases, with 15 bases between. CDR3: CSARRGTGENEQFF. The CDR3 coding sequence is TGCAGTGCTAGACGCGGGACGGGCGAAAATGAGCAGTTCTTC.

The chain couples TRBV4-2 to TRBJ2-1, with 10 bases aligning to TRBD2. V was clipped by 3 bases and J by 3 bases; unmatched bases: 5. The germline CDR1 and CDR2 sequences are LGHNA and YNFKEQ. The CDR3 runs 16 residues. The CDR3 region has the DNA TGTGCCAGCAGCCAGCAAGCGGGAGGGCTCTACAATGAGCAGTTCTTC. It is translated as CASSQQAGGLYNEQFF.

The CDR3 DNA reads TGCGCCAGCAGCGAGGCTGACGAGCAGTACTTC. Translating it yields CASSEADEQYF. The genes are TRBV5-1 and TRBJ2-1; D not resolved. TRBJ2-7 matches the DNA end more closely, so the J call is doubtful. The CDR3 is 11 amino acids. Germline V CDR1 and CDR2: SGHRS, YFSETQ.

The table lists this clonotype with many counts. The chain is built from TRBV29-1 and TRBJ2-6; perhaps D is TRBD1 or TRBD2 (5 bases each). Germline V gene lookup returns CDR1 SQVTM and CDR2 ANQGSEA. There are 16 residues in the CDR3. V lost 6 bases and J 0 bases, leaving 15 bases between the germline ends. The CDR3 sequence: CSVLSGPNSGANVLTF. CDR3 DNA: TGCAGCGTGCTCTCGGGACCGAACTCTGGGGCCAACGTCCTGACTTTC.

This clonotype has ten or more counts. The chain couples TRBV10-3 to TRBJ2-3, with TRBD1 identical over 7 bases. The CDR3 is made up of 15 amino acids. Germline V CDR1 and CDR2: ENHRY, SYGVKD. The V and J ends lost 8 bases and 0 bases, in that order; junction bases with no gene match: 8. CDR3 nucleotides: TGTGCCATCCTCCGGGACAGCCCTAGCACAGATACGCAGTATTTT. This translates into CAILRDSPSTDTQYF.

This clonotype has only a few counts. The chain carries TRBV29-1 and TRBJ2-1; TRBD2 matches 7 bases. Trimming cost V 8 bases and J 14 bases; bases outside gene matches: 9. Germline loops: CDR1 SQVTM, CDR2 ANQGSEA. This CDR3 is built from 10 residues. As DNA, the CDR3 is TGCAGCACTGGGACTACCATAGAGTTCTTC. Translated, it gives CSTGTTIEFF.